This T cell receptor beta chain was sequenced in a study of T cell responses to AZD1222 COVID-19 vaccine. Whole-study findings and limits: The study sampled repertoires only after the peak T cell response. Following two doses of AZD1222, Spike-specific TCR breadth and depth rose.

The protocol was immunoSEQ multiplex PCR, while the TCRdb copy is restricted to in-frame clones and leaves out a portion. The sample lists more than 95,000 clones, 70% to 85% occurring once. V lost 6 bases, J lost 0 bases, and 9 bases lay in between. CDR1 and CDR2 from the germline V gene are MNHEY and SVGAGI. There are 15 residues in the CDR3. With respect to this clone: Its antigen remains unknown.

This material consisted of peripheral blood, taken 28 days after the second AZD1222 dose. The receptor was derived from an adult who received the AZD1222 COVID-19 vaccine. The V call is TRBV6-5, the J call TRBJ1-6; D gene ambiguous. The CDR3: CASSEGSSYNSPLHF. The CDR3 DNA sequence: TGTGCCAGCAGCGAGGGTAGCTCCTATAATTCACCCCTCCACTTT.